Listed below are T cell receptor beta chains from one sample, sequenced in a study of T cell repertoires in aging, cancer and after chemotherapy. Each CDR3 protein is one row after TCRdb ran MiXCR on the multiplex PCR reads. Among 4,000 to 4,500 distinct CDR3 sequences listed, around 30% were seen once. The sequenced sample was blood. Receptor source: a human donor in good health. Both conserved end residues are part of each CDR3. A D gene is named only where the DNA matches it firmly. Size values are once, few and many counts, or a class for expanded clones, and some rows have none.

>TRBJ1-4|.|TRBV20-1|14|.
CSANRLGSNEKLFF
TGCAGTGCTAATAGGTTAGGATCTAATGAAAAACTGTTTTTT
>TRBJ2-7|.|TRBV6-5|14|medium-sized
CASSYKGPTYEQYF
TGTGCCAGCAGTTATAAGGGGCCCACCTACGAGCAGTACTTC
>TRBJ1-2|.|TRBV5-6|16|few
CASSLGGPSLSYGYTF
TGTGCCAGCAGCTTGGGAGGTCCCAGCCTGAGCTATGGCTACACCTTC
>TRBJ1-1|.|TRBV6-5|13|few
CASRETGNTEAFF
TGTGCCAGCAGAGAGACAGGGAACACTGAAGCTTTCTTT
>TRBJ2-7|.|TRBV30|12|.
CAWRGGQHEQYF
TGTGCCTGGAGGGGGGGGCAACACGAGCAGTACTTC
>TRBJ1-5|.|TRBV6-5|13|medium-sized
CASSYGDNQPQHF
TGTGCCAGCAGTTACGGAGACAATCAGCCCCAGCATTTT
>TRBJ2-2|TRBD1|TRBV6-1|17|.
CAINGQGLSANTGELFF
TGTGCCATTAACGGACAGGGATTGTCTGCGAACACCGGGGAGCTGTTTTTT
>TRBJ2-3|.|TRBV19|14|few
CASRAGMSTDTQYF
TGTGCCAGTAGGGCGGGGATGAGCACAGATACGCAGTATTTT
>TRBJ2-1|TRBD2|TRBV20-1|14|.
CSAKAGGDHNEQFF
TGCAGTGCAAAAGCGGGGGGGGATCACAATGAGCAGTTCTTC
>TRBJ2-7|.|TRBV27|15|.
CASSVSWRGDYEQYF
TGTGCCAGCAGCGTTTCGTGGCGGGGAGACTACGAGCAGTACTTC
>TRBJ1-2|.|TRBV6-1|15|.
CASSEEGKAGAASTF
TGTGCCAGCAGTGAGGAGGGGAAAGCAGGGGCCGCCTCCACCTTC
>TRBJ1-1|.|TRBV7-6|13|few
CASSLYKNTEAFF
TGTGCCAGCAGCCTGTACAAGAACACTGAAGCTTTCTTT
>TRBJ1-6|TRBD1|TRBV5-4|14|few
CASSLRDRDSPLHF
TGTGCCAGCAGCTTAAGGGACAGGGATTCACCCCTCCACTTT
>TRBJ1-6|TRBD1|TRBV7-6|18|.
CASSLGTARSRDNSPLHF
TGTGCCAGCAGCCTAGGGACAGCCCGAAGTCGGGATAATTCACCCCTCCACTTT
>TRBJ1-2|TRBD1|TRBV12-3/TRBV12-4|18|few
CASRPSRDRQGFGYGYTF
TGTGCCAGCAGGCCTAGTCGGGACCGACAGGGGTTCGGGTATGGCTACACCTTC
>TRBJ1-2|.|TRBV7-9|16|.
CASNLARGRVDYGYTF
TGTGCCAGCAACTTAGCCCGGGGGCGGGTGGACTATGGCTACACCTTC
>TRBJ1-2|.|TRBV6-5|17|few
CASIKKQARRTLYGYTF
TGTGCCAGCATCAAAAAACAGGCGCGCAGAACCCTCTATGGCTACACCTTC
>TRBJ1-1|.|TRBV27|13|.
CASSFPGVTEAFF
TGTGCCAGCAGTTTTCCAGGGGTGACTGAAGCTTTCTTT
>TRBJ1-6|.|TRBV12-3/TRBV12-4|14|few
CASSLSQGSSPLHF
TGTGCCAGCAGTTTAAGTCAGGGGTCTTCACCCCTCCACTTT
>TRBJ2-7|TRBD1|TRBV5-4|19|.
CASSNPRDRETPLPYEQYF
TGTGCCAGCAGTAACCCCCGGGACAGGGAGACGCCATTACCCTACGAGCAGTACTTC
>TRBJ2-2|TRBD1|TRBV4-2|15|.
CASSRTGSGTGELFF
TGTGCCAGCAGCCGGACAGGGTCTGGGACCGGGGAGCTGTTTTTT
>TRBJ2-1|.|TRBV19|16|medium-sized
CASSKGTPGWYNEQFF
TGTGCCAGTAGTAAAGGGACCCCCGGGTGGTACAATGAGCAGTTCTTC
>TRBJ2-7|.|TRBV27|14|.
CASSPVGGPYEQYF
TGTGCCAGCAGTCCAGTGGGGGGTCCCTACGAGCAGTACTTC
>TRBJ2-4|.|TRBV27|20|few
CASSLLGMGQRLSQGNIQYF
TGTGCCAGCAGTTTACTCGGAATGGGTCAGCGACTTAGCCAGGGAAACATTCAGTACTTC
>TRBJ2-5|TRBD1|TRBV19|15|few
CASATGTGGRETQYF
TGTGCCAGTGCGACCGGGACAGGGGGCAGGGAGACCCAGTACTTC